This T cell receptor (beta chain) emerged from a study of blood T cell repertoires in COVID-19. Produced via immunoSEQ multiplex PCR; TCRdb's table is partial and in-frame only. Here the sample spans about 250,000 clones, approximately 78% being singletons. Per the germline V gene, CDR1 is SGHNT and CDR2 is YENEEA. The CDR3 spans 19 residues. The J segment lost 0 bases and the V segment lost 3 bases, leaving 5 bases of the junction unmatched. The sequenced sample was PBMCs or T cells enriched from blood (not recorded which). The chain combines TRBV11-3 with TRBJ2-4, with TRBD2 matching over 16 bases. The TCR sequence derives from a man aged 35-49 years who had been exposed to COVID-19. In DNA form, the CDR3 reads TGTGCCAGCAGCTTTAGGGGACTAGCGGGAGGGCTAGCCAAAAACATTCAGTACTTC. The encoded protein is CASSFRGLAGGLAKNIQYF.